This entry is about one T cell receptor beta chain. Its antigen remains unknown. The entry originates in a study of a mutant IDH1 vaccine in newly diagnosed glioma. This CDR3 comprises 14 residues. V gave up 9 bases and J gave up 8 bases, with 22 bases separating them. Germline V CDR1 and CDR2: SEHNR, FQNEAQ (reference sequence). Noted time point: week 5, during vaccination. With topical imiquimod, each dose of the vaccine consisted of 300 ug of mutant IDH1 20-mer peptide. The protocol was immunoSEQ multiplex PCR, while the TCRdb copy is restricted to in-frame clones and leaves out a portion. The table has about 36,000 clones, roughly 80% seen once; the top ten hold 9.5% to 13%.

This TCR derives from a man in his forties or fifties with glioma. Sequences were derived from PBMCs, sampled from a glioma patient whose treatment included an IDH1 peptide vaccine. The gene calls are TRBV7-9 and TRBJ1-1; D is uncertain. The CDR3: CASYGRVNSGEAFF. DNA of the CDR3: TGTGCCAGTTATGGGAGAGTCAACAGCGGCGAAGCTTTCTTT. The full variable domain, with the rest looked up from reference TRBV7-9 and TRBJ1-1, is DTGVSQNPRHKITKRGQNVTFRCDPISEHNRLYWYRQTLGQGPEFLTYFQNEAQLEKSRLLSDRFSAERPKGSFSTLEIQRTEQGDSAMYLCASYGRVNSGEAFFGQGTRLTVV.